This T cell receptor beta chain appears in the sequencing data of a study of blood T cell repertoires in COVID-19. This CDR3 region has 19 residues. J was trimmed by 5 bases and V by 2 bases; bases with no gene match: 14. The germline gives CDR1 LNHNV, CDR2 YYDKDF (reference sequence). Repertoires were generated with immunoSEQ multiplex PCR, while TCRdb's copy carries only in-frame clones and drops some. Of about 12,000 clones in the sample, around 79% were seen once. V is TRBV15 and J is TRBJ2-5; 13 nucleotides align to TRBD2. Sequencing was performed on peripheral blood. This clonotype was sampled from an elderly man with acute or convalescent COVID-19. For the CDR3, the DNA is TGTGCCACCAGCAGACCCAGGGGGACTAGCGGGGTACCTAGGGAGACCCAGTACTTC. Protein product: CATSRPRGTSGVPRETQYF.